This is a list of T cell receptor beta chains from one sample in a study of T cells in Graves' hyperthyroidism and ophthalmopathy. TCRdb redid the calling of the multiplex PCR reads with MiXCR, one entry per CDR3 protein. The sample includes 540,000 or so distinct CDR3 sequences, just over 45% of them seen just once. The sequencing sample was made of peripheral blood or thyroid tissue (not recorded which). Every receptor here comes from an adult woman with Graves' disease, either hyperthyroidism or ophthalmopathy (not recorded which). CDR3s include the opening cysteine and the closing phenylalanine or tryptophan. A D gene is named only where the DNA matches it firmly. Some rows mark clone size as missing; the rest say once, few, many or name a class of expanded clone.

- | TRBJ1-2 | TRBV7-2 | 13 | - | CASSLWDDYGYTF | TGTGCCAGCAGCTTGTGGGACGACTATGGCTACACCTTC
TRBD2 | TRBJ2-7 | TRBV7-2 | 15 | many | CASSSPGGGSYEQYF | TGTGCCAGCAGCTCACCGGGCGGGGGCTCCTACGAGCAGTACTTC
- | TRBJ1-2 | TRBV6-5 | 11 | many | CASGRDYGYTF | TGTGCCAGCGGCAGGGACTATGGCTACACCTTC
TRBD2 | TRBJ2-5 | TRBV20-1 | 15 | many | CSAMVGTSWQETQYF | TGCAGTGCTATGGTAGGGACTAGCTGGCAAGAGACCCAGTACTTC
- | TRBJ1-1 | TRBV25-1 | 14 | - | CASSPRRDNTEAFF | TGTGCCAGCAGTCCCCGACGGGATAACACTGAAGCTTTCTTT
TRBD1 | TRBJ1-2 | TRBV27 | 16 | few | CASSSRGGQGAGGYTF | TGTGCCAGCAGTTCTCGGGGCGGACAGGGGGCGGGTGGCTACACCTTC
TRBD2 | TRBJ2-1 | TRBV6-6 | 13 | - | CASSYPGGNEQFF | TGTGCCAGCAGTTACCCGGGGGGGAATGAGCAGTTCTTC
- | TRBJ1-1 | TRBV20-1 | 13 | once | CSAGRPADTEAFF | TGCAGTGCTGGCCGGCCCGCTGACACTGAAGCTTTCTTT
- | TRBJ1-2 | TRBV14 | 14 | - | CASSLQRGGIGYTF | TGTGCCAGCAGCCTACAAAGGGGGGGAATTGGCTACACCTTC
TRBD1 | TRBJ1-5 | TRBV25-1 | 13 | - | CASNDWDSQPQHF | TGTGCCAGCAACGATTGGGACAGTCAGCCCCAGCATTTT
TRBD1 | TRBJ1-5 | TRBV19 | 16 | many | CASTSTGTGPDQPQHF | TGTGCCAGTACCTCAACCGGGACAGGCCCTGATCAGCCCCAGCATTTT
- | TRBJ2-7 | TRBV7-2 | 17 | many | CASSFISGRVQSYEQYF | TGTGCCAGCAGCTTTATTTCCGGGAGAGTTCAGTCCTACGAGCAGTACTTC
- | TRBJ2-7 | TRBV7-9 | 14 | - | CASSHNRNSNEQYF | TGTGCCAGCAGCCATAACAGGAATTCCAACGAGCAGTACTTC
- | TRBJ2-2 | TRBV19 | 15 | many | CASSFGAANTGELFF | TGTGCCAGTTCTTTCGGGGCGGCGAACACCGGGGAGCTGTTTTTT
- | TRBJ2-6 | TRBV5-1 | 20 | many | CASSLTAASARSSGANVLTF | TGCGCCAGCAGCTTGACGGCAGCCTCAGCCCGTTCATCTGGGGCCAACGTCCTGACTTTC
- | TRBJ2-7 | TRBV29-1 | 11 | few | CSVEKGYEQYF | TGCAGCGTTGAAAAGGGCTACGAGCAGTACTTC
- | TRBJ2-5 | TRBV9 | 13 | - | CASSVDWQETQYF | TGTGCCAGCAGCGTAGACTGGCAAGAGACCCAGTACTTC
TRBD2 | TRBJ2-2 | TRBV9 | 20 | many | CASSGAGTGNVGLAVGELFF | TGTGCCAGCAGCGGAGCCGGGACAGGGAACGTGGGACTAGCGGTCGGGGAGCTGTTTTTT
- | TRBJ1-5 | TRBV29-1 | 17 | - | CSVGNRLPPSSNQPQHF | TGCAGCGTCGGAAACAGGCTACCACCCTCCTCCAATCAGCCCCAGCATTTT
- | TRBJ1-2 | TRBV24-1 | 12 | few | CATSDTGSGYTF | TGTGCCACCAGTGATACCGGGTCGGGCTACACCTTC
TRBD1 | TRBJ2-5 | TRBV2 | 13 | once | CASRTGEIETQYF | TGTGCCAGCAGGACAGGGGAAATCGAGACCCAGTACTTC
- | TRBJ2-6 | TRBV2 | 16 | - | CASSESSGSGANVLTF | TGTGCCAGCAGTGAAAGTTCCGGGTCTGGGGCCAACGTCCTGACTTTC
- | TRBJ2-7 | TRBV29-1 | 13 | - | CSVDLAGRNEQYF | TGCAGCGTTGATTTGGCAGGGCGGAACGAGCAGTACTTC
- | TRBJ2-7 | TRBV20-1 | 14 | many | CSAARGGRIYEQYF | TGCAGTGCTGCTCGTGGGGGCCGGATCTACGAGCAGTACTTC
TRBD1 | TRBJ2-2 | TRBV15 | 15 | - | CASSFGTGNAGELFF | TGTGCCAGCAGTTTTGGGACAGGGAACGCCGGGGAGCTGTTTTTT
TRBD2 | TRBJ2-3 | TRBV20-1 | 16 | few | CSARRALSGIGDTQYF | TGCAGTGCTAGACGGGCACTTAGCGGGATAGGGGATACGCAGTATTTT
- | TRBJ1-5 | TRBV7-9 | 12 | few | CASSLQATYEHF | TGTGCCAGCAGCTTACAAGCTACCTACGAGCATTTT
- | TRBJ1-1 | TRBV2 | 13 | - | CASTQQGNTEAFF | TGTGCCAGCACACAGCAGGGGAACACTGAAGCTTTCTTT
- | TRBJ2-2 | TRBV20-1 | 10 | - | CSARDGELFF | TGCAGTGCTAGAGATGGGGAGCTGTTTTTT
- | TRBJ1-1 | TRBV7-2 | 13 | - | CASSSRGVTEAFF | TGTGCCAGCAGCTCCCGGGGGGTCACTGAAGCTTTCTTT
TRBD1 | TRBJ2-7 | TRBV11-2 | 15 | many | CASSLGTGITYEQYF | TGTGCCAGCAGCTTAGGGACAGGGATTACCTACGAGCAGTACTTC
TRBD2 | TRBJ2-5 | TRBV28 | 17 | few | CASSSGTSRLLQETQYF | TGTGCCAGCAGTTCCGGGACTAGCAGACTATTACAAGAGACCCAGTACTTC
TRBD1 | TRBJ2-7 | TRBV7-2 | 15 | many | CASSPNRGNGYEQYF | TGTGCCAGCAGCCCCAACAGGGGCAACGGCTACGAGCAGTACTTC
- | TRBJ2-5 | TRBV11-2 | 12 | - | CASSHPYQPQYF | TGTGCCAGCAGCCACCCGTATCAGCCCCAGTACTTC
- | TRBJ1-1 | TRBV29-1 | 13 | - | CSVEVYMNTEAFF | TGCAGCGTTGAAGTCTACATGAACACTGAAGCTTTCTTT
TRBD1 | TRBJ1-6 | TRBV19 | 15 | - | CASSTSGTGGSPLHF | TGTGCCAGTAGTACCTCCGGGACAGGCGGATCACCCCTCCACTTT
- | TRBJ2-3 | TRBV25-1 | 17 | many | CASSESGGRDFTDTQYF | TGTGCCAGCAGTGAATCGGGTGGCAGGGACTTCACAGATACGCAGTATTTT
TRBD1 | TRBJ2-7 | TRBV5-1 | 16 | once | CASRTQPGQGRDEQYF | TGCGCCAGCAGAACTCAACCGGGACAGGGGAGAGACGAGCAGTACTTC
- | TRBJ2-6 | TRBV4-1 | 16 | few | CASSQDEGPGANVLTF | TGCGCCAGCAGCCAAGATGAAGGGCCTGGGGCCAACGTCCTGACTTTC
TRBD1 | TRBJ2-7 | TRBV13 | 14 | once | CASSSDRAHYEQYF | TGTGCCAGCAGCTCTGACAGGGCCCACTACGAGCAGTACTTC
- | TRBJ1-2 | TRBV6-5 | 11 | many | CASSYGGGYTF | TGTGCCAGCAGTTACGGGGGAGGCTACACCTTC